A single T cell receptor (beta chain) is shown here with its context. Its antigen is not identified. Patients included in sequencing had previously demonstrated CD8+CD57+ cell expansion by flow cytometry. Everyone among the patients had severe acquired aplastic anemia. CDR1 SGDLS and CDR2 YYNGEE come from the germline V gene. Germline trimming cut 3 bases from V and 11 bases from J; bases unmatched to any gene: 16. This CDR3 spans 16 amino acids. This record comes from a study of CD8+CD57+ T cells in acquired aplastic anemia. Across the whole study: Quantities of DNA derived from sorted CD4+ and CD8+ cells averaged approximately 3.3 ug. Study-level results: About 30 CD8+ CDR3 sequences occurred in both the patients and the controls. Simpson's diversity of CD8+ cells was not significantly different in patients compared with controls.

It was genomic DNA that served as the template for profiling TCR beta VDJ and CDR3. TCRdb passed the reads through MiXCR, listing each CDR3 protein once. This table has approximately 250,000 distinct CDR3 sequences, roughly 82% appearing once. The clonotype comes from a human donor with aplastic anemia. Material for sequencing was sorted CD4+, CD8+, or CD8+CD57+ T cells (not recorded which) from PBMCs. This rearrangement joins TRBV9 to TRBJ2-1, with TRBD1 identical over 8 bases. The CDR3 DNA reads TGTGCCAGCAGCGACCGGACAGGGAACACCGGGGAGCAGCAGTTCTTC. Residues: CASSDRTGNTGEQQFF.